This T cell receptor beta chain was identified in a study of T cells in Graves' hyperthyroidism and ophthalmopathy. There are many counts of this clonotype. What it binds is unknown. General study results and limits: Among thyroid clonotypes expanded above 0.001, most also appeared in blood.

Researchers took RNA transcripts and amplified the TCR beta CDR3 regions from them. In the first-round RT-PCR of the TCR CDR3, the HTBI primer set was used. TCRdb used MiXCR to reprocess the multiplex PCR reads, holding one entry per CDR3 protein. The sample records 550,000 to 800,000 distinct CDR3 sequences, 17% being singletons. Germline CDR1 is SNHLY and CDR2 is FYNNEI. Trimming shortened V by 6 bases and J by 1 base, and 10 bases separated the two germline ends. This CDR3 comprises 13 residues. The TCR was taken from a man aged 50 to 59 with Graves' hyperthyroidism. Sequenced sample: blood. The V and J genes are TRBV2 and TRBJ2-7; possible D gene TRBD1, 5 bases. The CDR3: CASRGLASYEQYF. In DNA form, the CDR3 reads TGTGCCAGCAGGGGGCTCGCTTCCTACGAGCAGTACTTC.